Here is one TCR beta chain with its context. Its antigen is unidentified. The protocol was immunoSEQ multiplex PCR, while the TCRdb copy is restricted to in-frame clones and leaves out a portion. This table holds about 120,000 clones, roughly 90% found once. The data belong to a study of T cell responses to AZD1222 COVID-19 vaccine. Study-wide background: Second doses were pooled across both intervals (about 4 or about 12 weeks). Notes on the study in general: Clonal diversity may have been underestimated, and the donors were mostly white British, with more females than males. Spike regions recognized by vaccine-associated CD4 TCRs spanned the protein, led by 160-218 and 743-854.

The CDR3 has 13 residues. V dropped 5 bases and J dropped 5 bases, with 12 bases sitting between them. This sequence joins TRBV12-3 or TRBV12-4 and TRBJ1-1; a weak D match, TRBD1 (6 bases). The sequence came from an adult in good health. The source was peripheral blood, collected on day 0 of AZD1222 vaccination. The CDR3 region has the DNA TGTGCCAGCAGTAGTACAGGGAGAACTGAAGCTTTCTTT. This codes for CASSSTGRTEAFF.